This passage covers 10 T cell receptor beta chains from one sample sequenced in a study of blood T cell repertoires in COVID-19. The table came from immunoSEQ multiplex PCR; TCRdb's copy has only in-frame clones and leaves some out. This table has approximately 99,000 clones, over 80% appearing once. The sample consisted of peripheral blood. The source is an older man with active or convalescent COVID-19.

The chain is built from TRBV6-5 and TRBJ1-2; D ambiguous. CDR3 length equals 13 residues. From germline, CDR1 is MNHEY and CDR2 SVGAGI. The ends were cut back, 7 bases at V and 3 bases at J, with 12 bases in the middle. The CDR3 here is CASTVEGDYGYTF. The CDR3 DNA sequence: TGTGCCAGCACCGTCGAGGGAGACTATGGCTACACCTTC.

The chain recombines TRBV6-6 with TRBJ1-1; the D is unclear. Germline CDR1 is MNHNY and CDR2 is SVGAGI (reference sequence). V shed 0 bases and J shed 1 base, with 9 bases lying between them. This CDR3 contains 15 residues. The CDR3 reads CASSYSRSQNTEAFF. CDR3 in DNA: TGTGCCAGCAGTTACTCGAGGAGTCAGAACACTGAAGCTTTCTTT.

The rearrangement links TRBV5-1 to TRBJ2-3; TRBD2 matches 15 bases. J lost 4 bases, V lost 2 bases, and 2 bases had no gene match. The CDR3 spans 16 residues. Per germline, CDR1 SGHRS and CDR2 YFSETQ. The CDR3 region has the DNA TGCGCCAGCAGCTTCCGGACTAGCGGGGGGGCAGATACGCAGTATTTT. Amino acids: CASSFRTSGGADTQYF.

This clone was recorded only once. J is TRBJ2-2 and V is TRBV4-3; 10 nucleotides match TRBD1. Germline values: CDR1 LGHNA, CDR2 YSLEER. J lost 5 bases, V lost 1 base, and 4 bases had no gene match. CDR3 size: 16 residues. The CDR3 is CASSQGGQGVTGELFF. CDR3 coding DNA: TGCGCCAGCAGCCAAGGCGGACAGGGGGTGACCGGGGAGCTGTTTTTT.

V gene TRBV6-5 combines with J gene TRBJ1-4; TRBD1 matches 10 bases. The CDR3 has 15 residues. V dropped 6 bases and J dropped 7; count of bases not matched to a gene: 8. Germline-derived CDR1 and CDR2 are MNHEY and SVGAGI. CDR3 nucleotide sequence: TGTGCCAGCAGAAAGGCGACAGGGGGCGGTGAAAAACTGTTTTTT. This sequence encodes CASRKATGGGEKLFF.

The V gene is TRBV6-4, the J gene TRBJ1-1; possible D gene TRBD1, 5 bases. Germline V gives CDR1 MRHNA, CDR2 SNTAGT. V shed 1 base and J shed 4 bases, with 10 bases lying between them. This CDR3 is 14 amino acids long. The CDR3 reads CASSDWEGSTEAFF. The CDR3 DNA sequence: TGTGCCAGCAGTGACTGGGAGGGGAGCACTGAAGCTTTCTTT.

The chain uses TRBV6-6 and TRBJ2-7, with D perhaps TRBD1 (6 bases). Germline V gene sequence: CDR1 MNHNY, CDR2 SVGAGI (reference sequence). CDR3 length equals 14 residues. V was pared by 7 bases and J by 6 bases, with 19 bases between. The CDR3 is CASISRDTRGEQYF. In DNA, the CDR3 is TGTGCCAGCATTTCCCGGGACACCAGGGGCGAGCAGTACTTC.

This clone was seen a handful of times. The CDR3 nucleotides are TGTGCCAGCAGCTTAGTTTCAGGGCAGCCCCAGCATTTT. It specifies CASSLVSGQPQHF. The V gene is TRBV7-2, the J gene TRBJ1-5; tentatively, D is TRBD1 (5 bases). Germline V gene data show CDR1 as SGHTA and CDR2 as FQGNSA. Trimming took 1 base from V and 7 from J, leaving 8 bases between them. This CDR3 spans 13 amino acids.

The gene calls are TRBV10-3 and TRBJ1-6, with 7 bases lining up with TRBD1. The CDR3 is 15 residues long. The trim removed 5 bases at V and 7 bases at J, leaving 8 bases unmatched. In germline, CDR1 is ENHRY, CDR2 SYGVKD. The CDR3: CAISPVRDRNSPLHF. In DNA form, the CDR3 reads TGTGCCATCAGTCCAGTCCGGGACAGAAATTCACCCCTCCACTTT.

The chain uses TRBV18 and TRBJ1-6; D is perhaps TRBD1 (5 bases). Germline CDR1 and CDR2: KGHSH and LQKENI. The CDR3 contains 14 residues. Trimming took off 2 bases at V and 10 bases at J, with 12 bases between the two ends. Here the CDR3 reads CASSPDQGGSPLHF. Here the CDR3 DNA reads TGTGCCAGCTCACCAGACCAGGGTGGATCACCCCTCCACTTT.